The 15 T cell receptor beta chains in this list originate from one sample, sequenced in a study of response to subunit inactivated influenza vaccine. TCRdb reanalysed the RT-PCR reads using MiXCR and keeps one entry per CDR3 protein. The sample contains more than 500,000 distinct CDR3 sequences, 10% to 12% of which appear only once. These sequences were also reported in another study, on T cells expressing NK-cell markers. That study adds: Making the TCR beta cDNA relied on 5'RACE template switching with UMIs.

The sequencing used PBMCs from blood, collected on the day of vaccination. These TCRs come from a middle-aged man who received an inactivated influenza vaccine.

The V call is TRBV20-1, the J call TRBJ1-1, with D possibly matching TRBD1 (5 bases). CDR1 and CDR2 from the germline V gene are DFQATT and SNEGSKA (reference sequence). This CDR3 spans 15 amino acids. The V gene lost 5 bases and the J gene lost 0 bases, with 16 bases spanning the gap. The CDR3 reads CSAVTPGPMNTEAFF. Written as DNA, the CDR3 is TGCAGTGCTGTTACTCCGGGGCCCATGAACACTGAAGCTTTCTTT.

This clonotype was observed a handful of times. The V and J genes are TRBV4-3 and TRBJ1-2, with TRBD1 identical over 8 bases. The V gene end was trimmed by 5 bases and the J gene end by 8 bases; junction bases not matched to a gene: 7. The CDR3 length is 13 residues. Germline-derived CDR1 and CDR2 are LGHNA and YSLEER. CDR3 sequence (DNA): TGCGCCAGCAGCGGATCGGACAGGGTCGGCTACACCTTC. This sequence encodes CASSGSDRVGYTF.

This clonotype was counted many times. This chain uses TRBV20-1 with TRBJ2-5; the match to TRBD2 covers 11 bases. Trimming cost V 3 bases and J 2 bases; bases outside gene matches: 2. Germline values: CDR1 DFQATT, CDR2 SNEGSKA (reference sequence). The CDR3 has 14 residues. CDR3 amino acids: CSARTSGVQETQYF. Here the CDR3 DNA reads TGCAGTGCTAGGACTAGCGGGGTACAAGAGACCCAGTACTTC.

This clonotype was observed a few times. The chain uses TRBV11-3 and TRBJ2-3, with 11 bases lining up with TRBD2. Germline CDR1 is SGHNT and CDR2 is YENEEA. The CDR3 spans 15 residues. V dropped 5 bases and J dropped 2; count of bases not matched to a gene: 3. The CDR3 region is CASSKGLAVTDTQYF. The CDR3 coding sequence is TGTGCCAGCAGCAAGGGACTAGCGGTCACAGATACGCAGTATTTT. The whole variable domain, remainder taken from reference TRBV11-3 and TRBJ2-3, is EAGVVQSPRYKIIEKKQPVAFWCNPISGHNTLYWYLQNLGQGPELLIRYENEEAVDDSQLPKDRFSAERLKGVDSTLKIQPAELGDSAVYLCASSKGLAVTDTQYFGPGTRLTVL.

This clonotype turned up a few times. CDR3 DNA sequence: TGTGCCTACGGTCGGACTAGCGGGGAAGCCTACAATGAGCAGTTCTTC. Translation: CAYGRTSGEAYNEQFF. This chain uses TRBV2 with TRBJ2-1, with 12 positions matching TRBD2. The CDR3 has 16 amino acids. Unmatched junction bases numbered 10, after V lost 11 bases and J lost 2 bases. Germline V gene sequence: CDR1 SNHLY, CDR2 FYNNEI.

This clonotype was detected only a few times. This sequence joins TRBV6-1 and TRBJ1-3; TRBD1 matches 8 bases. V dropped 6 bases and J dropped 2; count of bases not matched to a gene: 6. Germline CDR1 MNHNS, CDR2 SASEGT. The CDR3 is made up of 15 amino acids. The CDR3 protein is CASSAQDRAGNTIYF. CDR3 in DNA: TGTGCCAGCAGCGCACAGGACAGGGCTGGAAACACCATATATTTT.

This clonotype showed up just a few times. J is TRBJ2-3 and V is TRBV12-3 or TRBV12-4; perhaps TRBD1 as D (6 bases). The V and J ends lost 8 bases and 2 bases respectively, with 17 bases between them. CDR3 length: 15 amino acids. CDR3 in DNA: TGTGCCAGCTCACAGTCAGGGGTTGTCACAGATACGCAGTATTTT. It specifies CASSQSGVVTDTQYF.

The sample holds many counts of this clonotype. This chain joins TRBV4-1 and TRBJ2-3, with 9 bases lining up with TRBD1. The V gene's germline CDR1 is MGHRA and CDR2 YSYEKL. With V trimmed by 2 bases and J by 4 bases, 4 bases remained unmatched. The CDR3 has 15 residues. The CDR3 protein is CASSQLTGGADTQYF. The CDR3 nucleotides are TGCGCCAGCAGCCAACTGACAGGGGGTGCAGATACGCAGTATTTT.

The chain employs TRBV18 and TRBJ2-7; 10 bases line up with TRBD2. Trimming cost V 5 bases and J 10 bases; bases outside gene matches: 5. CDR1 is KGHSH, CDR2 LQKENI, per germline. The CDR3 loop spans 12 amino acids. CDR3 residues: CASSAGLAEQYF. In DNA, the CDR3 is TGTGCCAGCTCAGCAGGACTAGCGGAACAGTACTTC.

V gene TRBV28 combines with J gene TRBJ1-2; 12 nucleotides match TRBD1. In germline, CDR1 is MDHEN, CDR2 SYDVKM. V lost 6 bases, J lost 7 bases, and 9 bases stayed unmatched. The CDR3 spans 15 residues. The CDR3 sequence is CASSSGTGGLGGYTF. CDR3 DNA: TGTGCCAGCAGCTCTGGGACAGGGGGCTTGGGTGGCTACACCTTC.

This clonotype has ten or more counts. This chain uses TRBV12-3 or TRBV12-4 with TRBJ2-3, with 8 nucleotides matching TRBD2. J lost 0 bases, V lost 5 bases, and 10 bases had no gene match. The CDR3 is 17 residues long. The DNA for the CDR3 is TGTGCCAGCAGTCCCCTCCCGGGCGGGGGGAGCACAGATACGCAGTATTTT. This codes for CASSPLPGGGSTDTQYF.

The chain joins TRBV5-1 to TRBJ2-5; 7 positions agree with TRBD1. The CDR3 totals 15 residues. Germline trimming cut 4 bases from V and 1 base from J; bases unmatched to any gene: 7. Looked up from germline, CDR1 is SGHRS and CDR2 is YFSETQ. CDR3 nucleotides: TGCGCCAGCAGCCCAGGACAGGCCTTCCAAGAGACCCAGTACTTC. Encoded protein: CASSPGQAFQETQYF.

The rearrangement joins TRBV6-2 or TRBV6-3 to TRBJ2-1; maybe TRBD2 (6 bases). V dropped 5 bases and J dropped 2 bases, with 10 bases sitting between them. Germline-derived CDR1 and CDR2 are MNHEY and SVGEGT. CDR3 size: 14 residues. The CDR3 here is CASSISGAYNEQFF. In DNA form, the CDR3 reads TGTGCCAGCAGTATTAGCGGTGCCTACAATGAGCAGTTCTTC.

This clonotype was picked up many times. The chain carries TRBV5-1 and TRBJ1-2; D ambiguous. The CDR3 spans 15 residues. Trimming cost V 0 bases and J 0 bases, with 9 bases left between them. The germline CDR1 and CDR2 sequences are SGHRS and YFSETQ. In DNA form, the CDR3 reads TGCGCCAGCAGCTTGGAGGGCCATACTAACTATGGCTACACCTTC. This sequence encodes CASSLEGHTNYGYTF. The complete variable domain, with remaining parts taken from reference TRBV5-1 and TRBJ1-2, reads KAGVTQTPRYLIKTRGQQVTLSCSPISGHRSVSWYQQTPGQGLQFLFEYFSETQRNKGNFPGRFSGRQFSNSRSEMNVSTLELGDSALYLCASSLEGHTNYGYTFGSGTRLTVV.

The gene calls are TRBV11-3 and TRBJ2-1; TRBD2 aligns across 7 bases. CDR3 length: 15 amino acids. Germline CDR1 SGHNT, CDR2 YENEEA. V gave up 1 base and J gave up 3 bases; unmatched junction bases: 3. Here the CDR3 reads CASSLAGEGYNEQFF. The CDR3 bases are TGTGCCAGCAGCTTAGCTGGGGAGGGCTACAATGAGCAGTTCTTC.